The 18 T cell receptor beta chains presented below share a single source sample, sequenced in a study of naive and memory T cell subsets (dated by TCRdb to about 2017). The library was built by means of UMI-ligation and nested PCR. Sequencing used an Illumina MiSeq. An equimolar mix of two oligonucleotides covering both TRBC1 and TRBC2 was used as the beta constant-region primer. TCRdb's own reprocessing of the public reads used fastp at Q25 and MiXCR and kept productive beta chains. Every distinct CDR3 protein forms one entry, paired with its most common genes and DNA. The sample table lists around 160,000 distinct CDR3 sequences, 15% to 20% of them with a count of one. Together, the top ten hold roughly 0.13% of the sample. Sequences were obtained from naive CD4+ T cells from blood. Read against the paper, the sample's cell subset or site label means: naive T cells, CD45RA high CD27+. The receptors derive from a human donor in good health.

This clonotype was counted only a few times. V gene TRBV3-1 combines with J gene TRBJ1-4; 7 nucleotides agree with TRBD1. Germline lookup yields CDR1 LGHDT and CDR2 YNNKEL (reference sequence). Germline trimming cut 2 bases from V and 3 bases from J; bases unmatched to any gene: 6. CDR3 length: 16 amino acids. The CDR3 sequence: CASSQNPTGPNEKLFF. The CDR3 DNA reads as TGTGCCAGCAGCCAAAACCCGACAGGGCCTAATGAAAAACTGTTTTTT.

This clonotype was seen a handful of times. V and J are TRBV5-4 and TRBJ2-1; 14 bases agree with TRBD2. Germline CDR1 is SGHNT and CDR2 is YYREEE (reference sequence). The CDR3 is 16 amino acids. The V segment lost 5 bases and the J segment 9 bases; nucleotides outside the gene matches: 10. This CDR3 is CASSNPGTSGSPEQFF. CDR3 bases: TGTGCCAGCAGTAACCCCGGGACTAGCGGGAGTCCTGAGCAGTTCTTC.

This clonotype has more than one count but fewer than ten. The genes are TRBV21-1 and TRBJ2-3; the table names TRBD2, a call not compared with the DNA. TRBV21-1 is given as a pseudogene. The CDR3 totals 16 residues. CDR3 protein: CASSKAIAGYTDTQYF. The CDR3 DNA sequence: TGTGCCAGCAGCAAAGCTATAGCGGGTTACACAGATACGCAGTATTTT.

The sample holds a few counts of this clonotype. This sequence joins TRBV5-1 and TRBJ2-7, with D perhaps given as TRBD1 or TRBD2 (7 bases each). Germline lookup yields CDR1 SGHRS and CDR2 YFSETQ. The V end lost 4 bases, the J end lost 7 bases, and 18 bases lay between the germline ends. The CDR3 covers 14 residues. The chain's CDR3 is CASSAGGVSGEQYF. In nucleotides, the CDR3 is TGCGCCAGCAGCGCAGGGGGGGTCTCAGGGGAGCAGTACTTC.

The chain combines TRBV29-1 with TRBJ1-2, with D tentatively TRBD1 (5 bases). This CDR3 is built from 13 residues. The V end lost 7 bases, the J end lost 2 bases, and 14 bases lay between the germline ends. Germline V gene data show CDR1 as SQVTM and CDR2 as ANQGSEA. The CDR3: CSAAGRTNYGYTF. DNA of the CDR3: TGCAGCGCGGCGGGACGGACAAACTATGGCTACACCTTC.

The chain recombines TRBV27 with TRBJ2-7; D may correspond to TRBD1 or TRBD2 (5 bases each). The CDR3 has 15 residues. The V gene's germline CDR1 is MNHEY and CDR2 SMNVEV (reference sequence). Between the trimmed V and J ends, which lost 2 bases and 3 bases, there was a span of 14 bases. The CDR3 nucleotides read TGTGCCAGCAGTTTAAATTCGGGGCAGTTCTACGAGCAGTACTTC. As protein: CASSLNSGQFYEQYF.

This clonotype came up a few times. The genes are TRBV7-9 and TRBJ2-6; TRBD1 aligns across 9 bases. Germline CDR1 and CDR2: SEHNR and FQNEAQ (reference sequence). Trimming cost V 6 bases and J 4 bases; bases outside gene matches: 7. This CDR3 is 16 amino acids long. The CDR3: CASRLTGGGGANVLTF. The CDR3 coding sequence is TGTGCCAGCAGGCTCACAGGGGGCGGCGGGGCCAACGTCCTGACTTTC.

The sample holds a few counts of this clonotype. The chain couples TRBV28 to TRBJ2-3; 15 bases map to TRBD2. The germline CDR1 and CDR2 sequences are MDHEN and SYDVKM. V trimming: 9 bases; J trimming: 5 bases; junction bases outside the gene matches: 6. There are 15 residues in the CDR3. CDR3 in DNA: TGTGCCAGTTGTCCGGGACTAGCGGGAGGAGATACGCAGTATTTT. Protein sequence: CASCPGLAGGDTQYF.

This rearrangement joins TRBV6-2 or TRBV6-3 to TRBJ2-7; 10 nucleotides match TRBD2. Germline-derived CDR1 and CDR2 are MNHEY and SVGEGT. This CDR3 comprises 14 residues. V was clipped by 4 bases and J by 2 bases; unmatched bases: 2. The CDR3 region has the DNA TGTGCCAGCAGTTCTCTAGCGGGGGCCTACGAGCAGTACTTC. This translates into CASSSLAGAYEQYF.

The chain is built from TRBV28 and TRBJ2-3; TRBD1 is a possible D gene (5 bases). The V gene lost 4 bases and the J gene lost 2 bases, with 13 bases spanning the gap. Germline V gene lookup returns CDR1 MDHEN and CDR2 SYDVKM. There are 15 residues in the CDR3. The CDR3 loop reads CASSSLGANTDTQYF. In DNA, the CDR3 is TGTGCCAGCAGTTCCCTAGGGGCAAACACAGATACGCAGTATTTT.

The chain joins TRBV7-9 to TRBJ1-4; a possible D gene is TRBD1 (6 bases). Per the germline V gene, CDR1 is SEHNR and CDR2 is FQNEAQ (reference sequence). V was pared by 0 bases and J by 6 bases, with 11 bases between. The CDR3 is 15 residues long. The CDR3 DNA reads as TGTGCCAGCAGCTTAGCAAGGGGGGCTCATGAAAAACTGTTTTTT. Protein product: CASSLARGAHEKLFF.

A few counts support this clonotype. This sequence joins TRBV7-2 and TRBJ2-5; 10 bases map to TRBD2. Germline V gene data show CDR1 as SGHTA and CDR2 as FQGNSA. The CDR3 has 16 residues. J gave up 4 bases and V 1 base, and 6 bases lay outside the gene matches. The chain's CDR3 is CASSLGLAGARETQYF. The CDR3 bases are TGTGCCAGCAGCTTAGGCCTAGCGGGAGCGCGAGAGACCCAGTACTTC.

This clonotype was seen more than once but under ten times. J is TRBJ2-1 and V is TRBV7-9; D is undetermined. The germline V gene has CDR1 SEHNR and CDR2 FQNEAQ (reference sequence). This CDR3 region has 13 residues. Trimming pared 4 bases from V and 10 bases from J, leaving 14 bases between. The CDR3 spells CASSSGVLEEQFF. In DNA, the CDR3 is TGTGCCAGCAGCTCCGGAGTACTGGAAGAGCAGTTCTTC. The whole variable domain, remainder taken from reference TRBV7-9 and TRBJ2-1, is DTGVSQNPRHKITKRGQNVTFRCDPISEHNRLYWYRQTLGQGPEFLTYFQNEAQLEKSRLLSDRFSAERPKGSFSTLEIQRTEQGDSAMYLCASSSGVLEEQFFGPGTRLTVL.

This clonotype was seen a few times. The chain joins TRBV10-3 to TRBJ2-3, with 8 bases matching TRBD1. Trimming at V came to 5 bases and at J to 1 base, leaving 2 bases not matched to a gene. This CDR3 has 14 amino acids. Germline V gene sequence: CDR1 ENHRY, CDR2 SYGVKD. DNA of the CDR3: TGTGCCATCAGTAAGACAGGGGGCACAGATACGCAGTATTTT. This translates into CAISKTGGTDTQYF.

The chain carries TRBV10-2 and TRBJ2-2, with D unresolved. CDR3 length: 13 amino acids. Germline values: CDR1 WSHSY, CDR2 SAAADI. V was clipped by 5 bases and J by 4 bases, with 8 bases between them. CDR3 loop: CASSSVVTGELFF. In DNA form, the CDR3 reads TGCGCCAGCAGTAGCGTGGTCACCGGGGAGCTGTTTTTT.

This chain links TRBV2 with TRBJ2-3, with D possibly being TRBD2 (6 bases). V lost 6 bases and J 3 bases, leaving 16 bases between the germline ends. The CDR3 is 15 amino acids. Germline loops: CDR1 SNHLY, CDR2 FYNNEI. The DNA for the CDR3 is TGTGCCAGCAGGGGCTCGGCTAGCGAGACAGATACGCAGTATTTT. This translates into CASRGSASETDTQYF.

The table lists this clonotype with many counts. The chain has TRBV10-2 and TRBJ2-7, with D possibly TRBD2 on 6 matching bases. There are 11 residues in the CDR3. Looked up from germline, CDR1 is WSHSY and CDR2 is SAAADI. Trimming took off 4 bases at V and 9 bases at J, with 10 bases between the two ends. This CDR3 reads CASSAEGSQYF. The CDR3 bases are TGCGCCAGCAGTGCGGAGGGATCGCAGTACTTC.

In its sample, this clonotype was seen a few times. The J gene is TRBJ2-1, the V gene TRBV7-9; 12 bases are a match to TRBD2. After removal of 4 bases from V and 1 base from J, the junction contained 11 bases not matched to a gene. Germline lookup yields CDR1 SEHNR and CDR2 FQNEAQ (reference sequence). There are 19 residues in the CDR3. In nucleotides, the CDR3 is TGTGCCAGCAGCTCCCGCGCACTAGCGGGAGGAGGGTCCTACAATGAGCAGTTCTTC. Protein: CASSSRALAGGGSYNEQFF.